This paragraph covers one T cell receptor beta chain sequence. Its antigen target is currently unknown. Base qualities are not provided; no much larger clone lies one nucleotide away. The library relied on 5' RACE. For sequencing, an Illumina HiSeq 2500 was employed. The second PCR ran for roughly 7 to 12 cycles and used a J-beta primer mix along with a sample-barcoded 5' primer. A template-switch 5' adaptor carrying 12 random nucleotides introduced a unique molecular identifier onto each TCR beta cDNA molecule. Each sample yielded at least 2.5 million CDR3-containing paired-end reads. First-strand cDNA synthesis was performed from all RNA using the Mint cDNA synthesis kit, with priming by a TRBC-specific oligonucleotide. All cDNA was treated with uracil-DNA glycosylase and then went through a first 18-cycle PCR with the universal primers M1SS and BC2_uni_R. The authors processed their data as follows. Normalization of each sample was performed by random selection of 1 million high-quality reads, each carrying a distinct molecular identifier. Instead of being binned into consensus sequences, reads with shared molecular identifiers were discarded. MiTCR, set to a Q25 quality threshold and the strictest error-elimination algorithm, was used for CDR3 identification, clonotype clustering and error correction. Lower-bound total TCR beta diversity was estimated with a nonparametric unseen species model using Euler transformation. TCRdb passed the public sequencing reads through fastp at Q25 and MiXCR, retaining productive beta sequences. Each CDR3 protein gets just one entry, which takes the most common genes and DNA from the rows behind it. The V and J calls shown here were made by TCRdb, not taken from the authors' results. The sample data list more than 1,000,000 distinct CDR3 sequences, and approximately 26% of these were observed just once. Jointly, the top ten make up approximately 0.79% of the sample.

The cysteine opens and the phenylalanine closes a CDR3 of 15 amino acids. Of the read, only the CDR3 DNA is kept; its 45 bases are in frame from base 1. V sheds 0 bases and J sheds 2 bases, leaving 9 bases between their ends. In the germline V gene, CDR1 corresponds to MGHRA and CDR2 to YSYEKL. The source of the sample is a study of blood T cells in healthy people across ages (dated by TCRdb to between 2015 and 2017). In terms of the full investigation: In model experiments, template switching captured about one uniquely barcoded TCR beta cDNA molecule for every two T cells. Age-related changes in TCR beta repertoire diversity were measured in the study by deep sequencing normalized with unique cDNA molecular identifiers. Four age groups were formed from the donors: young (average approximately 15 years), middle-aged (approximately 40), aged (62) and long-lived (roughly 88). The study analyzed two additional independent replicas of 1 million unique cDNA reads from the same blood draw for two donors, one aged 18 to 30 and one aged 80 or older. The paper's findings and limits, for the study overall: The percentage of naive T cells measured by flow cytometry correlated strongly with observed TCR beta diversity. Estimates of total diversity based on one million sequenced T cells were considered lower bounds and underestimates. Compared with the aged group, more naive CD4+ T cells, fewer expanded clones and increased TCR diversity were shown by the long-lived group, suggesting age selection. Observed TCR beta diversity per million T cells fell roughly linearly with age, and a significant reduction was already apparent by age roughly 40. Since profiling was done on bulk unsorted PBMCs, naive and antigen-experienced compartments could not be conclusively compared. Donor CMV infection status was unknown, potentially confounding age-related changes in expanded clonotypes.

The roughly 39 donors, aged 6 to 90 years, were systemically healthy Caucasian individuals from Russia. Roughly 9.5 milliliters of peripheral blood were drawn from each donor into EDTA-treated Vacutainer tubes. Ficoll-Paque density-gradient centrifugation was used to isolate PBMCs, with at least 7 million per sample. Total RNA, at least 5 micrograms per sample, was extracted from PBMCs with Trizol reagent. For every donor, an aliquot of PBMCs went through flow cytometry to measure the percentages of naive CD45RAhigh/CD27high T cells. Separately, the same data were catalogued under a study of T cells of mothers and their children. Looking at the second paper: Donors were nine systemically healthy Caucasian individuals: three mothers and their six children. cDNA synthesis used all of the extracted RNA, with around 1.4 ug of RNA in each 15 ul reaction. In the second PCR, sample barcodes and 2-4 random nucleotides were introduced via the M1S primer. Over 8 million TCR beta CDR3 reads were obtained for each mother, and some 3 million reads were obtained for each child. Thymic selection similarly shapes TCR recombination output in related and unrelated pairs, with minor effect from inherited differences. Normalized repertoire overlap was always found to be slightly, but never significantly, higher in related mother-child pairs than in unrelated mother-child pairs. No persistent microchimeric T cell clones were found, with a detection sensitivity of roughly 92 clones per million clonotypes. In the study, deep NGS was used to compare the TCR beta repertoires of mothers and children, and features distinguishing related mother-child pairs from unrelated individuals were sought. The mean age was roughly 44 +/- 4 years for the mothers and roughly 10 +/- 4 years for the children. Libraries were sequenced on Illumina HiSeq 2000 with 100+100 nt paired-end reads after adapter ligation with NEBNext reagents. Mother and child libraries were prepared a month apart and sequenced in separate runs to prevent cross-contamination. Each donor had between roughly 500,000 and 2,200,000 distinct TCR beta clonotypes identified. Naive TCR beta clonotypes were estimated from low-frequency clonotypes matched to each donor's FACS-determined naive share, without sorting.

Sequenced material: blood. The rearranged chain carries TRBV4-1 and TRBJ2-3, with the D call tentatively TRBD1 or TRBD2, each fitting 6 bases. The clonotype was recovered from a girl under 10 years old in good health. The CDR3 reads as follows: CASSQDGGHTDTQYF. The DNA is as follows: TGCGCCAGCAGCCAAGACGGGGGCCACACAGATACGCAGTATTTT.